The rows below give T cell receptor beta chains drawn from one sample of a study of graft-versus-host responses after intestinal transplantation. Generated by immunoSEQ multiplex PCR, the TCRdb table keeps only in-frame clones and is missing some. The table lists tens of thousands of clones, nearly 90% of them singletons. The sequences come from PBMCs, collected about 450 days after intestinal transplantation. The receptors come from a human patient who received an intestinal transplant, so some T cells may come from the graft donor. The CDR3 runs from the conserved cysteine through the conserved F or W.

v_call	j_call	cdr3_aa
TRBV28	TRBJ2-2	CASSLSPGGGGELFF
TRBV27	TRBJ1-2	CASSLSYRNYGYTF
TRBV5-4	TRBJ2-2	CASSRRTGGLRNTGELFF
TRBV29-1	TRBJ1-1	CSVQGAPGEGTEAFF
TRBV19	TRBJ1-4	CASSPRRGQHNEKLFF
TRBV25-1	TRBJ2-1	CASSESRARNEQFF
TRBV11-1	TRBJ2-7	CASSLAPTGRGSYEQYF
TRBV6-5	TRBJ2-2	CASSWTWGGELFF
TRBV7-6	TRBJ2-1	CASSQTVSIPSFYNEQFF
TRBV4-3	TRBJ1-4	CASSQDHEKLFF
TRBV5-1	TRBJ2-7	CASSSGGQREQYF
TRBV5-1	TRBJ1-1	CASSSTQGGRGTEAFF
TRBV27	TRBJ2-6	CASFSGTGGSGANVLTF
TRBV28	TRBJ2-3	CASSLVPALIDTQYF
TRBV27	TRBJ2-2	CASSWRGGGELFF
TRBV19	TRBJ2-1	CASSRSPVGVLRGNEQFF
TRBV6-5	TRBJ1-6	CASSLGLSSYNSPLHF
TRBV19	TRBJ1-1	CASSINTGGPFF
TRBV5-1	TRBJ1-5	CASSQGVAGQPQHF
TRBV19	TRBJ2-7	CASIPDRGARRQYF
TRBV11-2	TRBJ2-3	CASSRLAGGLDTQYF
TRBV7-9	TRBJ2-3	CASSSQEGGADTQYF
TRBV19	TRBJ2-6	CASSPGANVLTF
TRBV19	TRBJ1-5	CASSIAGRGNWPQHF